This TCR beta chain was retrieved from a study of shared clonotypes between healthy human individuals. Only CD45RO-negative cells positively selected for CCR7 counted as naive CD8 cells, so terminally differentiated effector memory CD45RA+ cells were excluded. At the deep level, the assay was run. Here immunoSEQ multiplex PCR was the method, and the copy in TCRdb shows in-frame clones only, minus some. Here the sample spans millions of clones, 93% being singletons. The junction had 6 bases not matched to a gene; V was cut back by 1 base and J by 5 bases. The CDR3 is 15 residues long. The germline CDR1 and CDR2 sequences are LNHDA and SQIVND (reference sequence).

The sequenced material came from naive CD8+ T cells from PBMCs. The chain joins TRBV19 to TRBJ2-3; TRBD2 matches 7 bases. The receptor was isolated from a man aged 18 to 29 in good health. Some clones in this sample may be carry-over from other donors' samples. The CDR3 region is CASSIAGEGLDTQYF. CDR3 bases: TGTGCCAGTAGTATAGCGGGGGAGGGGCTAGATACGCAGTATTTT.